This T cell receptor (beta chain) appears in the sequencing data of a study of blood T cell repertoires in COVID-19. Study background: T cells, B-cell-depleted T cells, or PBMCs provided the cDNA or gDNA that served as material.

The data were produced by immunoSEQ multiplex PCR, yet TCRdb's version contains in-frame clones alone and is incomplete. The table includes around 200,000 clones, over 75% detected once. This clonotype originated in a man aged 40-49 years with active or convalescent COVID-19. Specimen: peripheral blood.

CDR3 sequence reads: CASGLADRTGGPYEQYF. Written as DNA, the CDR3 is TGTGCTAGTGGTTTGGCAGATCGGACAGGGGGTCCCTACGAGCAGTACTTC. This chain joins TRBV12-5 and TRBJ2-7, with 10 bases matching TRBD1. The CDR3 contains 17 residues. V lost 1 base to trimming and J lost 2 bases; unmatched junction nucleotides: 8. Looked up from germline, CDR1 is LGHNT and CDR2 is FRNRAP.